This T cell receptor beta chain comes out of a study of T cell responses to AZD1222 COVID-19 vaccine. The CDR3 extends over 16 amino acids. From germline, CDR1 is SGHTA and CDR2 FQGNSA. Trimming took 2 bases from V and 4 from J, leaving 15 bases between them. The repertoire was sequenced with immunoSEQ multiplex PCR; TCRdb's copy has only in-frame clones and lacks some. The sample records more than 95,000 clones, more than 85% being singletons. This clone was counted a single time. This chain links TRBV7-2 with TRBJ1-3, with D perhaps matching TRBD1 (5 bases). The receptor's source is an adult in good health. Specimen: peripheral blood, collected on day 0 of MenACWY control vaccination. CDR3 DNA: TGTGCCAGCAGCTTATTCCCCGGGGCGTCGGGAAACACCATATATTTT. Translation: CASSLFPGASGNTIYF. The full variable domain, with the rest looked up from reference TRBV7-2 and TRBJ1-3, is GAGVSQSPSNKVTEKGKDVELRCDPISGHTALYWYRQSLGQGLEFLIYFQGNSAPDKSGLPSDRFSAERTGGSVSTLTIQRTQQEDSAVYLCASSLFPGASGNTIYFGEGSWLTVV.